This TCR beta chain comes out of a study of blood T cell repertoires in COVID-19. Study overall: COVID-19 samples from acute and convalescent phases originated in the United States, Italy and Spain.

The ends were cut back, 8 bases at V and 0 bases at J, with 7 bases in the middle. This CDR3 contains 12 residues. The germline CDR1 and CDR2 sequences are ENHRY and SYGVKD. This table comes from immunoSEQ multiplex PCR, and its TCRdb copy is limited to in-frame clones, with some not included. The sample has some 80,000 clones; about 88% are singletons. The rearrangement uses TRBV10-3 and TRBJ1-1, with D unresolved. Input material: peripheral blood. The sequence came from a man in his sixties with COVID-19, enrolled during active disease. The CDR3 DNA follows: TGTGCCATCTCTAACTTGAACACTGAAGCTTTCTTT. Protein: CAISNLNTEAFF.